Listed here are 16 T cell receptor beta chains from one sample, sequenced in a study of OX40 agonist ivuxolimab in advanced cancers. The repertoire was sequenced with immunoSEQ multiplex PCR; TCRdb's copy has only in-frame clones and lacks some. The sample holds 15,000 to 20,000 clones, over 75% seen once. The sample here was CD4+ or CD8+ T cells sorted from blood, taken in a trial of the OX40 agonist ivuxolimab. The receptors derive from an adult with an advanced solid tumor such as melanoma, head and neck, liver or kidney cancer.

CDR3 coding DNA: TGTGCCAGCAGTCTCAATCCCGGGGCCTACGAGCAGTACTTC. Encoded protein: CASSLNPGAYEQYF. The rearrangement joins TRBV27 to TRBJ2-7; weak D call: TRBD2 (5 bases). V lost 5 bases to trimming and J lost 2 bases, with 13 bases between them. Per the germline V gene, CDR1 is MNHEY and CDR2 is SMNVEV (reference sequence). This CDR3 region has 14 residues.

The chain recombines TRBV6-4 with TRBJ2-3; 9 nucleotides line up with TRBD2. The CDR3 is 15 amino acids. Germline V gene data show CDR1 as MRHNA and CDR2 as SNTAGT. V shed 8 bases, J shed 2 bases, and the junction held 8 bases outside the gene matches. CDR3 region: CASRLAGDHTDTQYF. Written as DNA, the CDR3 is TGTGCCAGCCGCTTAGCGGGAGACCACACAGATACGCAGTATTTT.

This chain uses TRBV6-1 with TRBJ2-3; TRBD2 agrees at 10 bases. The CDR3 spans 16 residues. Germline loops: CDR1 MNHNS, CDR2 SASEGT. Trimming cost V 3 bases and J 6 bases; bases outside gene matches: 9. As DNA, the CDR3 is TGTGCCAGCAGTGACGGTCTAGCGGGAGTTGGGGATACGCAGTATTTT. Amino acid sequence: CASSDGLAGVGDTQYF.

The CDR3 DNA reads TGTGCCAGCAGCGTCCTAGGCACCGGGGAGCTGTTTTTT. Translating it yields CASSVLGTGELFF. The chain joins TRBV9 to TRBJ2-2, with D unclear. The CDR3 extends over 13 amino acids. Germline V gene data show CDR1 as SGDLS and CDR2 as YYNGEE. Trimming took off 2 bases at V and 4 bases at J, with 6 bases between the two ends. Using reference TRBV9 and TRBJ2-2 for the parts outside the CDR3, the full variable domain is DSGVTQTPKHLITATGQRVTLRCSPRSGDLSVYWYQQSLDQGLQFLIQYYNGEERAKGNILERFSAQQFPDLHSELNLSSLELGDSALYFCASSVLGTGELFFGEGSRLTVL.

The chain recombines TRBV6-5 with TRBJ2-2; maybe TRBD2 (6 bases). Deletions cut 7 bases from V and 3 bases from J, with 12 bases between. Per germline, CDR1 MNHEY and CDR2 SVGAGI. The CDR3 covers 14 residues. The CDR3 region is CASTLLADTGELFF. The DNA for the CDR3 is TGTGCCAGCACATTATTAGCGGACACCGGGGAGCTGTTTTTT.

This clone has only one observation. The chain has TRBV7-2 and TRBJ2-7; possibly TRBD1 for D (5 bases). The CDR3 totals 13 residues. CDR1 SGHTA and CDR2 FQGNSA come from the germline V gene. Trimming left V 5 bases short and J 0 bases short, with 8 bases between. CDR3 DNA: TGTGCCAGCAGCCCGGACAACTCCTACGAGCAGTACTTC. Its translation is CASSPDNSYEQYF.

J is TRBJ2-2 and V is TRBV6-5; TRBD1 or TRBD2 may be the D gene (6 bases each). The CDR3 is 13 residues long. The V and J ends lost 6 bases and 5 bases respectively, with 10 bases between them. The germline V gene encodes CDR1 MNHEY and CDR2 SVGAGI. The CDR3 sequence: CASREGETGELFF. In DNA, the CDR3 is TGTGCCAGCAGGGAGGGGGAAACCGGGGAGCTGTTTTTT.

The chain joins TRBV18 to TRBJ1-4, with a tentative D call TRBD1 (6 bases). The germline gives CDR1 KGHSH, CDR2 LQKENI. The CDR3 is made up of 16 amino acids. Trimming removed 3 bases from V and 8 bases from J, with 19 bases in between. The CDR3 DNA reads as TGTGCCAGCTCACCCGCTCTGGACAGAAGTACGGAAAAACTGTTTTTT. Protein product: CASSPALDRSTEKLFF.

This sequence joins TRBV14 and TRBJ2-1; possibly TRBD1 for D (6 bases). Germline CDR1 SGHDN, CDR2 FVKESK. The ends were cut back, 4 bases at V and 8 bases at J, with 9 bases in the middle. This CDR3 region has 12 residues. In DNA, the CDR3 is TGTGCCAGCAGCCCAGGGGCATATGAGCAGTTCTTC. Translating it yields CASSPGAYEQFF.

The V and J genes are TRBV2 and TRBJ2-3; D may be TRBD2 (7 bases). V lost 6 bases and J 0 bases, leaving 13 bases between the germline ends. The CDR3 has 15 residues. Germline values: CDR1 SNHLY, CDR2 FYNNEI. The CDR3 DNA is TGTGCCAGCAGCCGGGGGGCAACTAGCACAGATACGCAGTATTTT. Amino acids: CASSRGATSTDTQYF.

V and J are TRBV11-3 and TRBJ2-1; D unresolved. The CDR3 has 12 amino acids. Germline CDR1 and CDR2: SGHNT and YENEEA. The V and J ends lost 5 bases and 4 bases respectively, with 6 bases between them. In nucleotides, the CDR3 is TGTGCCAGCAGCCCAGGTTACAATGAGCAGTTCTTC. Amino acid sequence: CASSPGYNEQFF.

This clone showed up just once. The V gene is TRBV28, the J gene TRBJ2-1; tentatively, D is TRBD1 or TRBD2 (6 bases each). Germline CDR1 and CDR2: MDHEN and SYDVKM. V lost 2 bases and J 8 bases, leaving 16 bases between the germline ends. The CDR3 runs to 15 residues. In DNA, the CDR3 is TGTGCCAGCAGTTTAGGGTCAGGGGAGGTTGATGAGCAGTTCTTC. Translation: CASSLGSGEVDEQFF.

Details on this clone: A much larger clonotype is one base distant, so this may be a read error. The V call is TRBV19, the J call TRBJ2-1; a weak D match, TRBD1 (6 bases). The CDR3 is 13 amino acids. CDR1 and CDR2 from the germline V gene are LNHDA and SQIVND (reference sequence). CDR3 nucleotide sequence: TGTGCCAATAGTATAGGGGGAAACAATGAGCAGTTCTTC. This codes for CANSIGGNNEQFF.

V gene TRBV19 combines with J gene TRBJ2-2; D unclear. Germline loops: CDR1 LNHDA, CDR2 SQIVND (reference sequence). The V gene lost 3 bases and the J gene lost 4 bases, with 6 bases spanning the gap. This CDR3 has 13 amino acids. The CDR3 nucleotides read TGTGCCAGTAGTATTTACACCACCGGGGAGCTGTTTTTT. It is translated as CASSIYTTGELFF. The full variable domain, in which reference TRBV19 and TRBJ2-2 provide the parts outside the CDR3, is DGGITQSPKYLFRKEGQNVTLSCEQNLNHDAMYWYRQDPGQGLRLIYYSQIVNDFQKGDIAEGYSVSREKKESFPLTVTSAQKNPTAFYLCASSIYTTGELFFGEGSRLTVL.

CDR3 nucleotide sequence: TGTGCCAGCAGCACCACGGGCGGTATCACCTACACTCACGAGCAGTACTTC. It specifies CASSTTGGITYTHEQYF. The V gene is TRBV5-6, the J gene TRBJ2-7; D is ambiguous. The length of the CDR3 is 17 residues. The germline V gene has CDR1 SGHDT and CDR2 YYEEEE. Trimming removed 4 bases from V and 5 bases from J, with 25 bases in between.

The rearrangement links TRBV19 to TRBJ2-1, with TRBD1 matching over 10 bases. Trimming at V came to 8 bases and at J to 4 bases, leaving 2 bases not matched to a gene. Germline CDR1 and CDR2: LNHDA and SQIVND (reference sequence). There are 13 residues in the CDR3. As DNA, the CDR3 is TGTGCCAGTGCGGACAGGGGGTACAATGAGCAGTTCTTC. This translates into CASADRGYNEQFF.